This TCR beta chain was profiled in a study of T cell repertoires and HLA-DP antigens. Sequencing was performed with immunoSEQ multiplex PCR; in TCRdb, only in-frame clones are kept and a portion is missing. Here the sample spans almost 90,000 clones, about 89% being singletons. The study's findings and limits: Against one allele, clones undetected before culture averaged about 35%; against the other, around 50%. Pre-culture clonality, roughly 0.036, was far below sorted CD137+ clonality of about 0.4. No separate analysis of naive versus memory CD4+ cells was done.

In regard to this clone: Its antigen is not known.

V lost 8 bases to trimming and J lost 5 bases, with 18 bases between them. Per germline, CDR1 SGHVS and CDR2 FNYEAQ. This CDR3 is built from 14 residues. The material sequenced was CD4+ T cells from PBMCs. The sequence was obtained from a man aged 50 to 59 in good health and CMV-seronegative. The chain links TRBV7-6 to TRBJ2-5; a possible D gene is TRBD2 (6 bases). The CDR3 nucleotides read TGTGCCAGCGACAAGGGGAGGTCGGGGGAGACCCAGTACTTC. Translating gives CASDKGRSGETQYF.